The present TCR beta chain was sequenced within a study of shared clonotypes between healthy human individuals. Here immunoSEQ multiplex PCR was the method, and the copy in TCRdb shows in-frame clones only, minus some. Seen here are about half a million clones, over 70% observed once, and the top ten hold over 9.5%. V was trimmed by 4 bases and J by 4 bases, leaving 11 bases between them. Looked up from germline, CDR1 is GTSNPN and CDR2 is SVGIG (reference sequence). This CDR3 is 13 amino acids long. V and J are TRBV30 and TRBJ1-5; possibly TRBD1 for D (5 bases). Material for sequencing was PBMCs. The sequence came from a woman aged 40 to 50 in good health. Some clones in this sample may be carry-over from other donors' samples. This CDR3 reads CAWNRGLNQPQHF. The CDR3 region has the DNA TGTGCCTGGAACCGGGGGTTAAATCAGCCCCAGCATTTT.